The 29 T cell receptor beta chains reported below all come from one sample, sequenced in a study of tumor-infiltrating lymphocytes in primary liver carcinoma. cDNA specific to TCR beta was made from 450 to 500 ng of total RNA, with a constant-region primer employed for priming. Employing slightly modified ARM-PCR, three nested multiplex PCR rounds were run, and these gave rise to the TCR beta libraries. TRBV1-TRBV30 forward primers paired with a C-beta reverse primer drove the first two PCR rounds, roughly 10 cycles each. TCRdb analysed the multiplex PCR reads with MiXCR anew, one entry per CDR3 protein. The sample consists of tens of thousands of distinct CDR3 sequences, around 66% of them appearing once. DNA and RNA were both co-extracted from about 20-30 mg of bulk tissue that had not been sorted. Material: tumor-adjacent normal liver tissue. These TCRs come from a man between 40 and 49 years old with primary liver carcinoma and hepatitis B virus infection.

This clonotype was observed a few times. Germline is not matched at one junction end, which may reflect a read error. The chain is built from TRBV4-2 and TRBJ2-7, with D perhaps TRBD1 or TRBD2 (5 bases each). The germline V gene encodes CDR1 LGHNA and CDR2 YNFKEQ. This CDR3 has 15 residues. CDR3 loop: CASRQDKGSGYEHYF. In DNA form, the CDR3 reads TGTGCCAGCAGGCAAGATAAGGGGAGCGGCTACGAGCATTACTTC.

In regard to this clonotype: A much larger clone differs from this one at a single base, so this may be a read error. This rearrangement joins TRBV5-1 to TRBJ2-7; 7 bases agree with TRBD1. The CDR3 is 14 residues long. Germline-derived CDR1 and CDR2 are SGHRS and YFSETQ. The CDR3 DNA sequence: TGCGCCACCAGCTTGGGGACAGAGATTTACGAGCAGTACTTC. This gives the protein CATSLGTEIYEQYF.

This clonotype was observed at least ten times. The chain uses TRBV28 and TRBJ1-2; TRBD1 agrees at 12 bases. Unmatched junction bases numbered 12, after V lost 2 bases and J lost 8 bases. Germline V lookup: CDR1 MDHEN, CDR2 SYDVKM. The CDR3 has 17 amino acids. The CDR3 sequence is CASSLGGPRDRGPGYTF. CDR3 bases: TGTGCCAGCAGTTTAGGGGGGCCCCGGGACAGGGGGCCGGGCTACACCTTC.

Remarks on this clonotype: A junction boundary mismatches the germline segment, possibly from a read error. The chain has TRBV5-1 and TRBJ2-1; TRBD1 or TRBD2 may be the D gene (5 bases each). The CDR3 runs 13 residues. Germline V gives CDR1 SGHRS, CDR2 YFSETQ. This CDR3 reads CASSAYGTNKQFF. The CDR3 coding sequence is TGCGCCAGCAGCGCTTACGGGACCAATAAGCAGTTCTTC.

Many counts were recorded for this clonotype. The gene calls are TRBV29-1 and TRBJ1-1; TRBD1 might be the D (5 bases). The germline CDR1 and CDR2 sequences are SQVTM and ANQGSEA. The germline V and J ends were trimmed by 7 bases and 2 bases, with 8 bases remaining between them. The CDR3 covers 11 residues. DNA of the CDR3: TGCAGCGGTGGACATAACACTGAAGCTTTCTTT. Translated, it gives CSGGHNTEAFF. The complete variable domain, with remaining parts taken from reference TRBV29-1 and TRBJ1-1, reads SAVISQKPSRDICQRGTSLTIQCQVDSQVTMMFWYRQQPGQSLTLIATANQGSEATYESGFVIDKFPISRPNLTFSTLTVSNMSPEDSSIYLCSGGHNTEAFFGQGTRLTVV.

Only one count was recorded for this clonotype. The junction does not match germline at one end; this may be a read error. The chain combines TRBV10-3 with TRBJ2-1; 9 nucleotides line up with TRBD2. This CDR3 comprises 14 residues. CDR1 is ENHRY and CDR2 is SYGVKD in the germline V gene. CDR3 nucleotide sequence: TGTGCCATCAGTTTAGCGGGAGTGGACAATGAACAGTTCTTC. This codes for CAISLAGVDNEQFF.

The chain combines TRBV11-2 with TRBJ2-5; D unclear. V was trimmed by 1 base and J by 3 bases, leaving 21 bases between them. The CDR3 consists of 18 residues. Per the germline V gene, CDR1 is SGHAT and CDR2 is FQNNGV. The CDR3 protein is CASSLAGPALGKKETQYF. CDR3 bases: TGTGCCAGCAGCTTAGCGGGCCCAGCCCTGGGAAAAAAAGAGACCCAGTACTTC.

This chain joins TRBV6-2 or TRBV6-3 and TRBJ2-2; D may be TRBD2 (6 bases). Germline V CDR1 and CDR2: MNHEY, SVGEGT. This CDR3 has 11 amino acids. V lost 5 bases and J lost 13, with 11 bases in between. For the CDR3, the DNA is TGTGCCAGCAGTACCACCGGGAGGCTGTTTTTT. Its translation: CASSTTGRLFF.

V is TRBV11-2 and J is TRBJ2-7; D call uncertain. Germline lookup yields CDR1 SGHAT and CDR2 FQNNGV. The V end lost 4 bases, the J end lost 2 bases, and 9 bases lay between the germline ends. There are 13 residues in the CDR3. The CDR3 sequence: CASSSPSAYEQYF. DNA of the CDR3: TGTGCCAGCAGCTCGCCGAGTGCCTACGAGCAGTACTTC.

This clonotype came up a few times. This likely comes from a read error, as the CDR3 has no conserved phenylalanine or tryptophan at its end. CDR3 loop: CASSRAGGLYEQYS. The CDR3 nucleotides are TGTGCCAGTAGTAGGGCAGGGGGCCTTTACGAGCAGTACTCC. The genes are TRBV12-3 or TRBV12-4 and TRBJ2-7; 8 nucleotides agree with TRBD1. The CDR3 spans 14 residues. V gave up 9 bases and J gave up 4 bases; unmatched junction bases: 11.

With respect to this clonotype: The conserved phenylalanine or tryptophan is not found at the CDR3 terminus, so this likely reflects a read error. The V and J genes are TRBV6-1 and TRBJ2-7, with unresolved D. The germline V gene has CDR1 MNHNS and CDR2 SASEGT. V lost 10 bases and J lost 4, with 17 bases in between. The CDR3 sequence is 13 residues long. CDR3 loop: CATRTPSSYEQYS. The CDR3 DNA follows: TGTGCCACCCGGACGCCGAGCTCATACGAGCAGTACTCC.

This clonotype was recorded a few times. This chain connects TRBV12-3 or TRBV12-4 to TRBJ1-2; TRBD1 agrees at 11 bases. The CDR3 spans 14 residues. Trimming took 8 bases from V and 6 from J; bases not matched to a gene: 8. The CDR3 reads CASSRTGGYDGYTF. The CDR3 DNA sequence: TGTGCCAGCTCACGGACAGGGGGCTATGATGGCTACACCTTC.

This clonotype was counted once. The germline gene is not matched at one end of the junction; a read error may be the cause. The V and J genes are TRBV11-2 and TRBJ2-7, with a weak D call TRBD2 (5 bases). The CDR3 is 14 residues long. Germline lookup yields CDR1 SGHAT and CDR2 FQNNGV. The CDR3 nucleotides read TGTGCCAGCAGCTACCAGTCGGAGGCCTACAAGCAGTACTTC. The encoded protein is CASSYQSEAYKQYF.

The rearrangement joins TRBV6-5 to TRBJ2-1; D tentatively fits TRBD1 or TRBD2 (5 bases each). This CDR3 is built from 13 residues. Germline lookup yields CDR1 MNHEY and CDR2 SVGAGI. The CDR3 here is CGRAPVLGKEQFF. The CDR3 bases are TGTGGCAGGGCTCCGGTACTAGGAAAGGAGCAGTTCTTC.

As for this clonotype: No conserved phenylalanine or tryptophan is present at the end of the CDR3, so a read error is the likely explanation. The CDR3 DNA reads as TGTGCAAGCAGCGACCCCCTTGGGTACTACAATGAGCAGTTCTTA. The encoded protein is CASSDPLGYYNEQFL. The chain links TRBV11-2 to TRBJ2-1, with unresolved D. There are 15 residues in the CDR3. The germline V gene has CDR1 SGHAT and CDR2 FQNNGV.

The chain links TRBV28 to TRBJ2-2; 7 positions match TRBD2. Germline V gives CDR1 MDHEN, CDR2 SYDVKM. The CDR3 consists of 14 residues. V shed 7 bases and J 5 bases; nucleotides not matched to a gene: 7. CDR3 coding DNA: TGTGCCAGCAATGTAACTAGCGCGACCGGGGAGCTGTTTTTT. Protein product: CASNVTSATGELFF.

As for this clonotype: This CDR3 fails to terminate in the conserved phenylalanine or tryptophan, so it likely reflects a read error. The DNA is omitted, as the CDR3 cannot be located on it reliably, and the CDR3 follows TCRdb's listing. V and J are TRBV12-3 or TRBV12-4 and TRBJ2-2; TRBD2 was called by the table and not checked on the DNA. 18 amino acids form the CDR3, both terminal residues included. CDR3 protein: CACSLITGTSRITGELLY.

Comments on this clonotype: At one boundary the junction diverges from the germline segment, which might be a read error. The rearrangement joins TRBV11-1 to TRBJ2-3; a weak D match, TRBD1 (6 bases). The CDR3 has 19 amino acids. CDR1 and CDR2 (germline): SGHAT, FQDESV (reference sequence). The CDR3 bases are TGTGCCAGCAGTCGCACACCCCCGGACAGCTGGGCTAGCACAGATACGGAGTATTTT. Amino acids: CASSRTPPDSWASTDTEYF.

The rearrangement uses TRBV7-9 and TRBJ2-1, with 8 bases lining up with TRBD2. Germline V lookup: CDR1 SEHNR, CDR2 FQNEAQ (reference sequence). J was trimmed by 6 bases and V by 5 bases; bases with no gene match: 0. CDR3 length: 12 amino acids. CDR3 sequence reads: CASSSGSNEQFF. The DNA for the CDR3 is TGTGCCAGCAGCAGCGGGAGCAATGAGCAGTTCTTC. The full variable domain, with the rest looked up from reference TRBV7-9 and TRBJ2-1, is DTGVSQNPRHKITKRGQNVTFRCDPISEHNRLYWYRQTLGQGPEFLTYFQNEAQLEKSRLLSDRFSAERPKGSFSTLEIQRTEQGDSAMYLCASSSGSNEQFFGPGTRLTVL.

The gene calls are TRBV5-5 and TRBJ2-4, with 12 bases identical to TRBD2. Germline CDR1 is SGHKS and CDR2 is YYEKEE (reference sequence). The V gene end was trimmed by 9 bases and the J gene end by 8 bases; junction bases not matched to a gene: 9. This CDR3 region has 14 residues. CDR3 nucleotides: TGTGCCAACAGTTCACTAGCGGGGGGTGACATTCAGTACTTC. It encodes CANSSLAGGDIQYF.

The chain joins TRBV11-1 to TRBJ2-4; 13 nucleotides match TRBD2. The CDR3 loop spans 17 amino acids. After removal of 3 bases from V and 9 bases from J, the junction contained 11 bases not matched to a gene. Germline V lookup: CDR1 SGHAT, CDR2 FQDESV (reference sequence). The CDR3, as DNA: TGTGCCAGCAGCTTTCTCGGGACTAGCGGGACCATAATCATTCAGTACTTC. Its protein is CASSFLGTSGTIIIQYF.

Regarding this clonotype: The junction differs from germline at one of its ends, possibly a read error. The chain joins TRBV4-2 to TRBJ2-7, with D perhaps given as TRBD1 or TRBD2 (5 bases each). CDR1 is LGHNA, CDR2 YNFKEQ, per germline. The CDR3 covers 16 residues. CDR3 nucleotide sequence: TGTGCAAGCAACCAAGCGGCTAGAGGGGTTTCCTACGAGCAGTACTTC. The encoded protein is CASNQAARGVSYEQYF.

This clonotype was recorded at least ten times. This chain joins TRBV4-2 and TRBJ2-7; D not certain. This CDR3 is 15 amino acids long. Germline V CDR1 and CDR2: LGHNA, YNFKEQ. V lost 4 bases to trimming and J lost 0 bases, with 13 bases between them. The CDR3 region is CASSLQWRSSYEQYF. DNA for the CDR3: TGTGCCAGCAGCCTTCAATGGCGGAGCTCCTACGAGCAGTACTTC.

In the case of this clonotype: The junction shows a germline mismatch at one end, possibly a read error. The rearrangement uses TRBV11-1 and TRBJ2-1; D is perhaps TRBD2 (6 bases). There are 16 residues in the CDR3. The germline V gene encodes CDR1 SGHAT and CDR2 FQDESV (reference sequence). This CDR3 reads CAGSLADWAYYNERFF. As DNA, the CDR3 is TGTGCCGGCAGCTTAGCGGACTGGGCGTACTACAATGAGCGGTTCTTC.

The V call is TRBV7-9, the J call TRBJ2-7; TRBD1 might be the D (7 bases). The ends were cut back, 5 bases at V and 2 bases at J, with 19 bases in the middle. The germline V gene has CDR1 SEHNR and CDR2 FQNEAQ (reference sequence). The CDR3 is 16 amino acids. The CDR3 region has the DNA TGTGCCAGCAGCCTCGTCATGGAGGGGGCCCCCTACGAGCAGTACTTC. Its translation: CASSLVMEGAPYEQYF.

This clonotype was observed a few times. The chain uses TRBV6-2 or TRBV6-3 and TRBJ2-5; possibly TRBD1 or TRBD2 for D (5 bases each). V was shortened by 4 bases and J by 4 bases, with 25 bases between the two germline ends. Germline assignment: CDR1 MNHEY and CDR2 SVGEGT. This CDR3 comprises 18 residues. The CDR3 DNA reads as TGTGCCAGCAGTTCCCACCCTCGGGACCTCCTGTACCGAGAGACCCAGTACTTC. This encodes CASSSHPRDLLYRETQYF.

Note on this clonotype: This may arise from a read error, as a much more abundant clone is one base away. The rearrangement links TRBV6-1 to TRBJ2-7; D perhaps matches TRBD2 (5 bases). The CDR3 has 14 residues. Germline V gene sequence: CDR1 MNHNS, CDR2 SASEGT. The CDR3 is CASSEARVSCEQYF. The CDR3 DNA follows: TGTGCCAGCAGTGAAGCGCGGGTTTCCTGCGAGCAGTACTTC.

The chain recombines TRBV4-1 with TRBJ2-7, with TRBD1 matching 9 bases. The germline CDR1 and CDR2 sequences are MGHRA and YSYEKL. Unmatched junction bases numbered 9, after V lost 0 bases and J lost 6 bases. The length of the CDR3 is 16 residues. This CDR3 is CASSQEPPGQGCEQYF. The CDR3 DNA sequence: TGCGCCAGCAGCCAAGAACCACCGGGACAGGGTTGCGAGCAGTACTTC.

In regard to this clonotype: At one end, the junction sequence differs from germline, possibly due to a read error. The rearrangement joins TRBV28 to TRBJ1-6, with D possibly matching TRBD1 (5 bases). CDR3 length: 15 amino acids. Germline CDR1 reads MDHEN; CDR2 reads SYDVKM. Here the CDR3 reads CGSSKGPPNNSSLHF. The CDR3 DNA reads TGTGGCAGCAGTAAGGGACCGCCTAATAATTCGTCCCTCCACTTT.